This passage covers 20 T cell receptor beta chains from one sample sequenced in a study of blood T cell repertoires in COVID-19 (dated by TCRdb to about 2020). Receptors were amplified or captured by the immunoSEQ multiplex PCR assay. Here the immuneACCESS table is served through TCRdb, limited to in-frame sequences with V and J called. Missing clones are a known gap in these copies; in checked studies unresolved V genes cover under half, and the rest lacks a known reason. The sample table shows about 89,000 clones, and 65% to 90% are seen once. Around 1.3% of the sample rests with the top ten. What was sequenced was peripheral blood. These receptors all come from an elderly man with active or convalescent COVID-19.

This chain links TRBV27 with TRBJ1-4; TRBD1 is a possible D gene (5 bases). V lost 4 bases and J lost 8, with 17 bases in between. The CDR3 covers 15 residues. The germline V gene has CDR1 MNHEY and CDR2 SMNVEV (reference sequence). This CDR3 is CASSSWGRPLEKLFF. DNA for the CDR3: TGTGCCAGCAGTTCCTGGGGCAGACCCCTCGAAAAACTGTTTTTT.

The rearrangement uses TRBV18 and TRBJ1-4, with 8 bases matching TRBD1. This CDR3 contains 14 residues. Germline loops: CDR1 KGHSH, CDR2 LQKENI. Unmatched junction bases numbered 4, after V lost 5 bases and J lost 5 bases. CDR3 protein: CASSARQGNEKLFF. The CDR3 DNA sequence: TGTGCCAGCTCAGCGAGACAGGGGAATGAAAAACTGTTTTTT.

The chain combines TRBV6-5 with TRBJ2-4; the D gene is possibly TRBD2 (5 bases). In germline, CDR1 is MNHEY, CDR2 SVGAGI. The CDR3 runs to 14 residues. V was clipped by 7 bases and J by 7 bases, with 17 bases between them. In DNA form, the CDR3 reads TGTGCCAGCATGAGCGGTGGGGTCGGGAACATTCAGTACTTC. Translating gives CASMSGGVGNIQYF.

This sequence joins TRBV2 and TRBJ2-3; 16 nucleotides match TRBD2. V was clipped by 6 bases and J by 4 bases; unmatched bases: 4. Germline CDR1 SNHLY, CDR2 FYNNEI. This CDR3 has 16 residues. The CDR3 nucleotides read TGTGCCAGCAGCGTAGGGACTAGCGGGAGGGCAGATACGCAGTATTTT. Its translation: CASSVGTSGRADTQYF.

This clone was counted a single time. This chain uses TRBV19 with TRBJ1-2, with 10 nucleotides matching TRBD1. The germline V gene has CDR1 LNHDA and CDR2 SQIVND (reference sequence). The CDR3 runs 15 residues. The trim removed 3 bases at V and 2 bases at J, leaving 3 bases unmatched. CDR3 protein: CASSMTGGMNYGYTF. The CDR3 coding sequence is TGTGCCAGTAGTATGACAGGGGGCATGAACTATGGCTACACCTTC.

CDR3 residues: CASSSGVGQPQHF. Here the CDR3 DNA reads TGCGCCAGCAGCTCGGGTGTCGGCCAGCCCCAGCATTTT. The V and J genes are TRBV5-1 and TRBJ1-5; no reliable D call. The CDR3 consists of 13 residues. The V gene lost 3 bases and the J gene lost 7 bases, with 11 bases spanning the gap. The germline V gene encodes CDR1 SGHRS and CDR2 YFSETQ.

The CDR3 sequence: CASSLAILSRENTEAFF. DNA for the CDR3: TGCGCCAGCAGCCTTGCAATTTTGAGCAGGGAGAACACTGAAGCTTTCTTT. The chain combines TRBV5-1 with TRBJ1-1, with D perhaps matching TRBD1 (5 bases). The CDR3 contains 17 residues. Germline CDR1 SGHRS, CDR2 YFSETQ. Trimming removed 4 bases at V and 1 base at J, with 20 bases between.

The chain employs TRBV28 and TRBJ1-3; tentative D call: TRBD1 (6 bases). Looked up from germline, CDR1 is MDHEN and CDR2 is SYDVKM. There are 13 residues in the CDR3. With 7 bases removed from V and 7 bases from J, the gap between germline ends came to 14 bases. CDR3 amino acids: CASTDRIQNTIYF. In nucleotides, the CDR3 is TGTGCCAGCACCGACAGGATACAGAACACCATATATTTT.

The gene calls are TRBV5-1 and TRBJ1-6; TRBD1 agrees at 9 bases. Germline V gene data show CDR1 as SGHRS and CDR2 as YFSETQ. The CDR3 is 17 residues long. V trimming: 3 bases; J trimming: 8 bases; junction bases outside the gene matches: 12. The CDR3 loop is CASSSTPARTGDSPLHF. The CDR3 DNA sequence: TGCGCCAGCAGCTCTACCCCGGCTCGGACAGGGGATTCACCCCTCCACTTT.

This clone was observed a single time. The chain has TRBV28 and TRBJ2-3; the match to TRBD2 covers 11 bases. The V and J ends lost 5 bases and 4 bases, in that order; junction bases with no gene match: 8. Germline CDR1 reads MDHEN; CDR2 reads SYDVKM. This CDR3 spans 16 amino acids. The chain's CDR3 is CASSLSSGRKSDTQYF. The CDR3 DNA reads TGTGCCAGCAGTCTGTCTAGCGGGAGGAAATCAGATACGCAGTATTTT.

This chain links TRBV9 with TRBJ2-7, with TRBD2 matching 7 bases. The J segment lost 1 base and the V segment lost 1 base, leaving 5 bases of the junction unmatched. Germline V gene sequence: CDR1 SGDLS, CDR2 YYNGEE. There are 15 residues in the CDR3. CDR3 DNA sequence: TGTGCCAGCAGCGTACAAGGACTAGGGTCCTACGAGCAGTACTTC. This sequence encodes CASSVQGLGSYEQYF.

The CDR3 DNA is TGTGCCAGCAGACAGGGGTGGGATGAGCAGTTCTTC. This codes for CASRQGWDEQFF. The rearrangement links TRBV6-5 to TRBJ2-1; 7 nucleotides agree with TRBD1. The CDR3 consists of 12 residues. The J segment lost 8 bases and the V segment lost 6 bases, leaving 4 bases of the junction unmatched. Germline-derived CDR1 and CDR2 are MNHEY and SVGAGI.

The chain couples TRBV30 to TRBJ2-7, with a tentative D call TRBD1 (5 bases). This CDR3 is built from 13 residues. Trimming stripped 2 bases from V and 4 bases from J, with 12 bases between. Germline assignment: CDR1 GTSNPN and CDR2 SVGIG (reference sequence). CDR3 in DNA: TGTGCCTGGAGTAGGTCGCGACAGTACGAGCAGTACTTC. It translates to CAWSRSRQYEQYF.

CDR3 sequence: CASSSGLANYNEQFF. As DNA, the CDR3 is TGTGCCAGCAGCTCGGGACTAGCGAATTACAATGAGCAGTTCTTC. The gene calls are TRBV5-4 and TRBJ2-1; 10 bases match TRBD2. The V gene end was trimmed by 3 bases and the J gene end by 4 bases; junction bases not matched to a gene: 4. CDR1 and CDR2 from the germline V gene are SGHNT and YYREEE (reference sequence). The CDR3 spans 15 residues.

The rearrangement uses TRBV19 and TRBJ1-1, with a weak D call TRBD1 (5 bases). The CDR3 covers 13 residues. CDR1 LNHDA and CDR2 SQIVND come from the germline V gene (reference sequence). V lost 10 bases, J lost 7 bases, and 19 bases lay in between. The CDR3 loop is CATSNAGRGEAFF. CDR3 sequence (DNA): TGTGCCACCTCTAATGCGGGGCGGGGTGAAGCTTTCTTT.

The chain combines TRBV29-1 with TRBJ1-1; perhaps TRBD1 as D (5 bases). Deletions cut 4 bases from V and 4 bases from J, with 13 bases between. The CDR3 spans 13 residues. Germline assignment: CDR1 SQVTM and CDR2 ANQGSEA. The CDR3 is CSVGRVVSTEAFF. Written as DNA, the CDR3 is TGCAGCGTTGGCAGGGTAGTGAGCACTGAAGCTTTCTTT.

This chain uses TRBV6-6 with TRBJ2-1, with TRBD1 as a possible D gene (6 bases). The germline V gene encodes CDR1 MNHNY and CDR2 SVGAGI (reference sequence). Trimming cost V 4 bases and J 4 bases, with 14 bases left between them. CDR3 length: 15 amino acids. The CDR3 sequence is CASSFAGAAYNEQFF. The CDR3 bases are TGTGCCAGCAGTTTTGCAGGGGCTGCTTACAATGAGCAGTTCTTC.

This chain uses TRBV18 with TRBJ2-2; D may be TRBD1 (5 bases). CDR1 and CDR2 (germline): KGHSH, LQKENI. The CDR3 runs to 15 residues. V lost 2 bases and J 3 bases, leaving 10 bases between the germline ends. CDR3 sequence reads: CASSPSRVDTGELFF. The CDR3 nucleotides are TGTGCCAGCTCACCAAGCAGGGTTGACACCGGGGAGCTGTTTTTT.

For the CDR3, the DNA is TGTGCCAGCAGCCCCGCTCTAGCGGGAGCGAGCGAGCAGTACTTC. Translating gives CASSPALAGASEQYF. This sequence joins TRBV28 and TRBJ2-7; 10 bases line up with TRBD2. This CDR3 comprises 15 residues. V lost 6 bases and J lost 6; bases outside the gene matches: 11. Germline V gene lookup returns CDR1 MDHEN and CDR2 SYDVKM.

The rearrangement links TRBV29-1 to TRBJ1-2; possible D gene TRBD1, 5 bases. The CDR3 covers 12 residues. V shed 6 bases and J shed 5 bases, with 13 bases lying between them. From germline, CDR1 is SQVTM and CDR2 ANQGSEA. The CDR3 here is CSVAQGGYGYTF. Here the CDR3 DNA reads TGCAGCGTGGCTCAGGGAGGGTATGGCTACACCTTC.